This T cell receptor beta chain originates from a study of blood T cell repertoires in COVID-19. Overall study context: The origin of the acute and convalescent COVID-19 samples was the United States, Italy and Spain.

The CDR3 runs 16 residues. J gave up 1 base and V 5 bases, and 5 bases lay outside the gene matches. Germline V gene lookup returns CDR1 SGHTA and CDR2 FQGTGA. TCRdb's table, derived via immunoSEQ multiplex PCR, lists solely in-frame clones and lacks some. Of under 200,000 clones listed, approximately 85% were seen once; the top ten hold 4% to 5%. The V call is TRBV7-3, the J call TRBJ2-3, with 11 bases matching TRBD2. This receptor was identified in a woman aged 80 or older with acute or convalescent COVID-19. The source material was peripheral blood. CDR3 in amino acids: CASSLQTSGGTDTQYF. The CDR3, as DNA: TGTGCCAGCAGCCTTCAGACTAGCGGGGGCACAGATACGCAGTATTTT. Variable domain in full (rest from reference TRBV7-3 and TRBJ2-3): GAGVSQTPSNKVTEKGKYVELRCDPISGHTALYWYRQSLGQGPEFLIYFQGTGAADDSGLPNDRFFAVRPEGSVSTLKIQRTERGDSAVYLCASSLQTSGGTDTQYFGPGTRLTVL.